This T cell receptor beta chain stems from a study of blood T cell repertoires in COVID-19. Study-level background: The study drew acute and convalescent COVID-19 samples from the United States, Italy and Spain.

Libraries were prepared by immunoSEQ multiplex PCR; TCRdb keeps only in-frame clonotypes and omits some of them. The data show some 200,000 clones, 65% to 90% seen once. V lost 7 bases to trimming and J lost 3 bases; unmatched junction nucleotides: 5. The CDR3 contains 15 residues. Germline V gene sequence: CDR1 MNHEY, CDR2 SMNVEV (reference sequence). The chain carries TRBV27 and TRBJ2-1, with 11 bases aligning to TRBD1. Sequencing input: peripheral blood. This clonotype was sampled from a man older than 75 with acute or convalescent COVID-19. The DNA of the CDR3 is TGTGCCAGCAAAACCGGGACAGGGGGCTACAATGAGCAGTTCTTC. It codes for CASKTGTGGYNEQFF.